This T cell receptor beta chain comes out of a study of blood T cell repertoires in COVID-19. For the study at large: T cells, B-cell-depleted T cells, or PBMCs supplied cDNA or gDNA.

Enrolled through a virtual design, the participants were between about 18 and 100 years of age and came from under 25 US areas. Allocation to cohorts depended on clinical history reported by the participants. Recovered Cohort 3 donors showed two negative PCRs, clearance, or symptom resolution. There are a few counts of this clone. Profiling relied on immunoSEQ multiplex PCR, and the TCRdb table lists in-frame clones only, not all of them. The sample includes 200,000 to 250,000 clones, around 86% of them seen just once. The sequence was obtained from a woman in her fifties or sixties who had recovered from COVID-19. The sample was PBMCs or T cells enriched from blood (not recorded which).

CDR3 region: CASSNSISGNTIYF. The CDR3 DNA sequence: TGTGCCAGCAGCAACAGTATCTCTGGAAACACCATATATTTT. This chain connects TRBV3-1 (or the pseudogene TRBV3-2) to TRBJ1-3, with no clear D. CDR3 length: 14 amino acids. Germline V gene lookup returns CDR1 LGHDT and CDR2 YNNKEL (reference sequence). Trimming took off 5 bases at V and 0 bases at J, with 8 bases between the two ends.